These T cell receptor beta chains were read from a single sample in a study of blood T cell repertoires in COVID-19. Sequencing was performed with immunoSEQ multiplex PCR; in TCRdb, only in-frame clones are kept and a portion is missing. The sample has fewer than 250,000 clones; around four fifths are singletons. Sequencing input: peripheral blood. These TCRs come from a woman between 45 and 65 years old with acute or convalescent COVID-19. Each CDR3 is given with its conserved first and last residue. The D gene is left open where the match is weak. Some rows mark clone size as missing; the rest say once, few, many or name a class of expanded clone.

CDR3 protein	CDR3 DNA	J gene	V gene	clone size	D gene
CASSLVSGSSYEQYF	TGTGCCAGCAGCTTGGTTAGCGGTAGCTCCTACGAGCAGTACTTC	TRBJ2-7	TRBV5-5	few	NA
CASSLGLARLYSQETQYF	TGTGCCAGCAGCTTGGGACTAGCGAGACTTTACTCCCAAGAGACCCAGTACTTC	TRBJ2-5	TRBV5-8	NA	TRBD2
CAISVSKGQGDYGYTF	TGTGCCATCAGTGTCTCTAAAGGACAGGGGGACTATGGCTACACCTTC	TRBJ1-2	TRBV10-3	NA	TRBD1
CSVEGVEGQEPYEQYF	TGCAGCGTTGAGGGAGTGGAGGGACAGGAGCCCTACGAGCAGTACTTC	TRBJ2-7	TRBV29-1	NA	TRBD1
CASSQGASKQFF	TGTGCCAGTAGCCAGGGAGCTTCTAAGCAGTTCTTC	TRBJ2-1	TRBV14	few	NA
CASSLRLARISTDTQYF	TGTGCCAGTAGTCTTCGACTAGCGAGAATTAGCACAGATACGCAGTATTTT	TRBJ2-3	TRBV19	NA	TRBD2
CASSVGQGQGNGNTIYF	TGTGCCAGCAGCGTAGGGCAGGGACAGGGGAACGGAAACACCATATATTTT	TRBJ1-3	TRBV9	NA	TRBD1
CASARQDDNEQFF	TGCGCCAGCGCCCGACAAGATGACAATGAGCAGTTCTTC	TRBJ2-1	TRBV5-1	NA	NA
CSVARLNTEAFF	TGCAGCGTTGCCAGACTTAACACTGAAGCTTTCTTT	TRBJ1-1	TRBV29-1	NA	NA
CATSENPGQANTGELFF	TGTGCCACCAGTGAAAACCCGGGACAGGCGAACACCGGGGAGCTGTTTTTT	TRBJ2-2	TRBV24-1	NA	TRBD1
CASSGRANTIYF	TGTGCCAGCAGTGGCAGGGCGAACACCATATATTTT	TRBJ1-3	TRBV28	NA	NA
CASSATSGSLPYNEQFF	TGCGCCAGCAGTGCGACTAGCGGGAGTTTGCCCTACAATGAGCAGTTCTTC	TRBJ2-1	TRBV10-1	NA	TRBD2
CASSLNLQGTSGNTIYF	TGTGCCAGCAGTTTAAATTTGCAGGGGACCTCTGGAAACACCATATATTTT	TRBJ1-3	TRBV27	NA	NA
CASRLAQGLRPYEQYF	TGTGCAAGTCGCTTAGCGCAGGGACTCCGACCCTACGAGCAGTACTTC	TRBJ2-7	TRBV12-2	NA	NA
CASRRQGTNTEAFF	TGTGCCAGCAGACGACAGGGGACGAACACTGAAGCTTTCTTT	TRBJ1-1	TRBV27	NA	TRBD1
CASSTGQGGRDTEAFF	TGTGCCAGTAGTACGGGACAGGGAGGAAGGGACACTGAAGCTTTCTTT	TRBJ1-1	TRBV19	NA	TRBD1
CASSLLAGGGDEQFF	TGTGCCAGCAGCTTGTTAGCGGGAGGGGGGGATGAGCAGTTCTTC	TRBJ2-1	TRBV5-8	NA	TRBD2
CASSLKLASEQYF	TGTGCCAGCAGCTTGAAACTAGCCAGCGAGCAGTACTTC	TRBJ2-7	TRBV7-8	few	NA
CASSQDRNRANTEAFF	TGCGCCAGCAGCCAAGATCGAAACAGAGCGAACACTGAAGCTTTCTTT	TRBJ1-1	TRBV4-1	NA	NA
CASSLEGSGSKDEQFF	TGTGCCAGCAGCTTAGAAGGTAGCGGGAGTAAAGATGAGCAGTTCTTC	TRBJ2-1	TRBV7-8	NA	TRBD2
CASSSEGNVETQYF	TGTGCCAGCAGTTCCGAGGGTAATGTAGAGACCCAGTACTTC	TRBJ2-5	TRBV27	NA	NA
CASSRLTGLEQFF	TGTGCCAGCAGCCGATTGACGGGTCTCGAGCAGTTCTTC	TRBJ2-1	TRBV3-1/TRBV3-2	NA	NA
CASSLSGQVASSVVKNIQYF	TGTGCCAGCAGTTTATCCGGACAGGTTGCGAGTTCGGTGGTTAAAAACATTCAGTACTTC	TRBJ2-4	TRBV27	NA	TRBD1
CASSWTSGATDTQYF	TGTGCCAGCAGTTGGACTAGCGGGGCCACAGATACGCAGTATTTT	TRBJ2-3	TRBV27	NA	TRBD2